A selection of T cell receptor beta chains follows, all from one sample in a study of T cell responses to AZD1222 COVID-19 vaccine. Sequencing used immunoSEQ multiplex PCR; TCRdb keeps in-frame clones, though not all of them. This table has roughly 40,000 clones, 90% appearing once. Here the sequenced sample was peripheral blood, taken 28 days after the second AZD1222 dose. These receptors came from an adult who received the AZD1222 COVID-19 vaccine. Each CDR3 is given without its conserved first and last residue. The D gene is left open where the match is weak.

V	J	D	CDR3
TRBV3-1/TRBV3-2	TRBJ2-3	-	ASSQGLVADTQY
TRBV9	TRBJ1-3	-	ASSSDSARTGNTIY
TRBV4-3	TRBJ1-1	-	ASSQDGLGANTEAF
TRBV7-6	TRBJ1-6	-	ASSFGGRDGSSPLH
TRBV27	TRBJ1-2	-	ASSSPSDRYYGYT
TRBV6-5	TRBJ2-7	TRBD1	ASSYRDSSYEQY
TRBV6-2/TRBV6-3	TRBJ1-5	-	ASSYRAGLGYSNQPQH
TRBV24-1	TRBJ2-2	-	ATSDMDTLTGELF
TRBV7-9	TRBJ2-2	TRBD1	ASSPGQAGHGELF
TRBV6-5	TRBJ2-4	TRBD1	ASRGRQGELNIQY
TRBV7-9	TRBJ1-3	TRBD1	ASSAGQDSGNTIY
TRBV5-1	TRBJ1-1	TRBD1	ASSLAVSGGFTEAF
TRBV7-8	TRBJ1-5	-	ASSLKESSRQPQH
TRBV18	TRBJ2-5	-	ASSTVQETQY
TRBV5-4	TRBJ2-5	-	ASSRKSGPGLQETQY
TRBV3-1/TRBV3-2	TRBJ1-2	-	ASSFRHDNYGYT
TRBV29-1	TRBJ2-5	TRBD2	SVRTSGGETQY
TRBV7-9	TRBJ1-5	-	ASSLGDNSNQPQH
TRBV9	TRBJ2-2	-	ASSVAAGTGELF
TRBV24-1	TRBJ2-5	-	ATSEGDGTTQY
TRBV4-3	TRBJ2-3	TRBD1	ASSQDLMTGGTQY
TRBV2	TRBJ1-1	TRBD1	AKQEGQRHTEAF
TRBV7-2	TRBJ1-1	-	ASSRRGRTEAF
TRBV30	TRBJ1-5	TRBD1	AWSPETGRSNQPQH
TRBV19	TRBJ1-3	-	ASSSTYSMNTIY
TRBV24-1	TRBJ1-5	-	ATSDLKGLERWTNQPQH
TRBV19	TRBJ1-2	TRBD1	ATTNGQALPNYGYT
TRBV11-3	TRBJ2-2	TRBD1	ASNPTGTDTGELF
TRBV6-5	TRBJ1-4	-	ASNRGEKLF
TRBV19	TRBJ2-1	TRBD2	ASSSGGAHDEQF
TRBV10-2	TRBJ1-5	-	ASSESPGNSNQPQH
TRBV2	TRBJ1-2	-	ASTRTEDANYGYT
TRBV28	TRBJ1-2	-	ASTIPGYNYGYT
TRBV7-9	TRBJ2-1	-	ASSLGGENEQF
TRBV5-1	TRBJ1-5	TRBD1	ASSLAGTGENQPQH
TRBV29-1	TRBJ1-4	-	SAWVGREKLF
TRBV10-3	TRBJ2-7	-	AISLQGEAYEQY
TRBV12-5	TRBJ1-5	TRBD1	ASVSEGALINQPQH
TRBV14	TRBJ1-3	TRBD1	ASSTKTGGIGNTIY
TRBV5-1	TRBJ1-5	-	ASSLFPGDNQPQH
TRBV19	TRBJ2-3	TRBD1	ASSIQTGSDTQY
TRBV27	TRBJ1-5	TRBD1	ASSLMGRGRGGNQPQH